A selection of T cell receptor beta chains follows, all from one sample in a study of ipilimumab plus nivolumab after autologous stem cell transplantation. Libraries were prepared by immunoSEQ multiplex PCR; TCRdb keeps only in-frame clonotypes and omits some of them. The sample has 20,000 to 25,000 clones, under 75% seen once; the top ten hold over 20%. This sample comprised PBMCs, obtained in a trial of ipilimumab plus nivolumab as post-transplant consolidation. The receptors were sampled from a male donor with diffuse large B-cell lymphoma. Each CDR3 is given with its conserved first and last residue. The D gene is left open where the match is weak. Clone size is shown for a subset of rows, as once, few, many or a class of expanded clone.

clone size	D gene	V gene	J gene	CDR3 DNA	CDR3 protein
.	.	TRBV19	TRBJ1-2	TGTGCCAGTAGTCCCGGGAGCTATGGCTACACCTTC	CASSPGSYGYTF
.	TRBD1	TRBV19	TRBJ1-1	TGTGCCAGTAGTATAGCCGGGACAGGGATGAACACTGAAGCTTTCTTT	CASSIAGTGMNTEAFF
.	.	TRBV6-4	TRBJ2-2	TGTGCCAGCAGTGACAGGGTGGGCCGGGAGCTGTTTTTT	CASSDRVGRELFF
.	.	TRBV9	TRBJ2-3	TGTGCCAGCGGCCAGGAGTACTCTAGCACAGATACGCAGTATTTT	CASGQEYSSTDTQYF
.	.	TRBV28	TRBJ1-2	TGTGCCAGCATCCGACGGGACTCCTCAGGGAGTGGCTACACCTTC	CASIRRDSSGSGYTF
.	TRBD2	TRBV6-5	TRBJ2-3	TGTGCCAGCAGTTACAACGGCGGGAGCCCAGATACGCAGTATTTT	CASSYNGGSPDTQYF
.	.	TRBV11-3	TRBJ2-3	TGTGCCAGCAGTCCCTATCGATTACTTCGCACAGATACGCAGTATTTT	CASSPYRLLRTDTQYF
.	TRBD1	TRBV6-1	TRBJ1-1	TGTGCCAGCAGTGAGACAGGGGACGGGACTGAAGCTTTCTTT	CASSETGDGTEAFF
.	.	TRBV7-8	TRBJ1-1	TGTGCCAGCAGCCAACTTGGCACTGAAGCTTTCTTT	CASSQLGTEAFF
few	TRBD2	TRBV7-2	TRBJ2-1	TGTGCCAGCAGCTTCGGAGCGGGAGGGCCTATTGGGAATGAGCAGTTCTTC	CASSFGAGGPIGNEQFF
.	.	TRBV11-3	TRBJ1-1	TGTGCCAGCAGCTTAGAGTCGGGCAACACTGAAGCTTTCTTT	CASSLESGNTEAFF
.	.	TRBV2	TRBJ1-5	TGTGCCAGCAGCGTCGACAGGCTTGATCAGCCCCAGCATTTT	CASSVDRLDQPQHF
.	.	TRBV25-1	TRBJ2-1	TGTGCCAGCAGTTTAGCCGGGGGATACAATGAGCAGTTCTTC	CASSLAGGYNEQFF
once	TRBD1	TRBV7-2	TRBJ2-7	TGTGCCAGCAGCGGGACAGGGATGGAGCAGTACTTC	CASSGTGMEQYF
.	TRBD2	TRBV2	TRBJ2-1	TGTGCCAGCGAGAGGCTAGCGGGTCGTGAGCAGTTCTTC	CASERLAGREQFF
few	.	TRBV6-1	TRBJ1-2	TGTGCCAGCCTTAGGAGCCTCAGGGATAACTATGGCTACACCTTC	CASLRSLRDNYGYTF
.	TRBD2	TRBV30	TRBJ2-3	TGTGCCTGGAGTGTGGTAGCGGGTTCCCCAGATACGCAGTATTTT	CAWSVVAGSPDTQYF
once	TRBD1	TRBV5-5	TRBJ1-2	TGTGCCAGCAGCTTTGACAGGGGGGACTATGGCTACACCTTC	CASSFDRGDYGYTF
.	TRBD2	TRBV7-6	TRBJ2-2	TGTGCCAGCACCTCACTAGCGGGAGAAGGGGAGCTGTTTTTT	CASTSLAGEGELFF
.	.	TRBV19	TRBJ2-2	TGTGCCATAGAAGGGTTAACCGGGGAGCTGTTTTTT	CAIEGLTGELFF
.	TRBD2	TRBV29-1	TRBJ2-7	TGCAGCGTGGGGGGGTCCTCGATATACGAGCAGTACTTC	CSVGGSSIYEQYF
.	.	TRBV19	TRBJ2-5	TGTGCCAGTAGTATAGATAGGATGGCAGAAGAGACCCAGTACTTC	CASSIDRMAEETQYF